Listed below are T cell receptor beta chains from one sample, sequenced in a study of blood T cell repertoires in COVID-19. Measured with immunoSEQ multiplex PCR; TCRdb has only the in-frame clones, and not every one. The sample carries around 400,000 clones, over 80% recorded once. Sequencing was done on a sample of PBMCs or T cells enriched from blood (not recorded which). All receptors come from a woman in her forties or fifties who had recovered from COVID-19. CDR3s include the opening cysteine and the closing phenylalanine or tryptophan. The D gene is left open where the match is weak. Rows give clone size only sometimes, using once, few, many, or a class for an expanded clone.

CDR3 length: 17
V gene: TRBV7-2
D gene: -
clone size: -
J gene: TRBJ1-5
CDR3 DNA: TGTGCCAGCAGCTCATTCAACGGGGGAGGCGGGAATCAGCCCCAGCATTTT
CDR3 protein: CASSSFNGGGGNQPQHF

CDR3 length: 15
V gene: TRBV7-2
D gene: TRBD1
clone size: -
J gene: TRBJ1-2
CDR3 DNA: TGTGCCAGCACCTCCCGGACAGGGGGCGGCTATGGCTACACCTTC
CDR3 protein: CASTSRTGGGYGYTF

CDR3 length: 12
V gene: TRBV5-6
D gene: -
clone size: once
J gene: TRBJ1-1
CDR3 DNA: TGTGCCAGCAGGCAGGCCAACACTGAAGCTTTCTTT
CDR3 protein: CASRQANTEAFF

CDR3 length: 15
V gene: TRBV9
D gene: TRBD2
clone size: -
J gene: TRBJ2-3
CDR3 DNA: TGTGCCAGCAGCGTGGGGCGGGGGGGCACAGATACGCAGTATTTT
CDR3 protein: CASSVGRGGTDTQYF

CDR3 length: 13
V gene: TRBV2
D gene: -
clone size: few
J gene: TRBJ1-2
CDR3 DNA: TGTGCCAGCGCCGGGGGGGCGGAGTATGGCTACACCTTC
CDR3 protein: CASAGGAEYGYTF

CDR3 length: 16
V gene: TRBV30
D gene: -
clone size: -
J gene: TRBJ2-2
CDR3 DNA: TGTGCCTTCCAGGGGTTAAGGGCCGCGAACACCGGGGAGCTGTTTTTT
CDR3 protein: CAFQGLRAANTGELFF

CDR3 length: 12
V gene: TRBV27
D gene: -
clone size: -
J gene: TRBJ1-2
CDR3 DNA: TGTGCCAGCAAGGTTGGCGGCTATGGCTACACCTTC
CDR3 protein: CASKVGGYGYTF

CDR3 length: 15
V gene: TRBV7-9
D gene: -
clone size: -
J gene: TRBJ1-1
CDR3 DNA: TGTGCCAGCAGCCTCCTCCGCGGATTGAACACTGAAGCTTTCTTT
CDR3 protein: CASSLLRGLNTEAFF

CDR3 length: 15
V gene: TRBV2
D gene: TRBD2
clone size: -
J gene: TRBJ2-2
CDR3 DNA: TGTGCCAGCAGTGTCACTAGCGGGAGTACCGGGGAGCTGTTTTTT
CDR3 protein: CASSVTSGSTGELFF

CDR3 length: 16
V gene: TRBV27
D gene: -
clone size: once
J gene: TRBJ2-7
CDR3 DNA: TGTGCCAGCAGCCTCTCCGGGGATGGGTTAGGCTACGAGCAGTACTTC
CDR3 protein: CASSLSGDGLGYEQYF

CDR3 length: 16
V gene: TRBV30
D gene: -
clone size: -
J gene: TRBJ1-5
CDR3 DNA: TGTGCCTGGAGTCCCCGGGACACTTATAGCAATCAGCCCCAGCATTTT
CDR3 protein: CAWSPRDTYSNQPQHF

CDR3 length: 12
V gene: TRBV13
D gene: -
clone size: -
J gene: TRBJ1-2
CDR3 DNA: TGTGCCAGCAGCTTATTCGAAGCTGGCTACACCTTC
CDR3 protein: CASSLFEAGYTF

CDR3 length: 11
V gene: TRBV7-8
D gene: -
clone size: -
J gene: TRBJ1-3
CDR3 DNA: TGTGCCAGCACCCAGGGAAACACCATATATTTT
CDR3 protein: CASTQGNTIYF

CDR3 length: 17
V gene: TRBV4-1
D gene: TRBD2
clone size: -
J gene: TRBJ2-1
CDR3 DNA: TGCGCCAGCAGCCAAGACGTCACCAGCGGGAGGGGAGGTGAGCAGTTCTTC
CDR3 protein: CASSQDVTSGRGGEQFF

CDR3 length: 15
V gene: TRBV7-8
D gene: -
clone size: -
J gene: TRBJ2-7
CDR3 DNA: TGTGCCAGCAGCCCGCTTTTTGGAGGGGCCTACGAGCAGTACTTC
CDR3 protein: CASSPLFGGAYEQYF

CDR3 length: 15
V gene: TRBV7-2
D gene: TRBD1
clone size: -
J gene: TRBJ2-2
CDR3 DNA: TGTGCCAGCAGAACAACAGGGGCGAACACCGGGGAGCTGTTTTTT
CDR3 protein: CASRTTGANTGELFF

CDR3 length: 16
V gene: TRBV29-1
D gene: -
clone size: -
J gene: TRBJ1-2
CDR3 DNA: TGCAGCGTAGAAACCTTCCGGTGGGGGGCTAACTATGGCTACACCTTC
CDR3 protein: CSVETFRWGANYGYTF

CDR3 length: 15
V gene: TRBV24-1
D gene: TRBD1
clone size: -
J gene: TRBJ1-1
CDR3 DNA: TGTGCCACCAGTGCCCGGGACAGGGAGAACACTGAAGCTTTCTTT
CDR3 protein: CATSARDRENTEAFF

CDR3 length: 13
V gene: TRBV5-4
D gene: -
clone size: -
J gene: TRBJ1-1
CDR3 DNA: TGTGCCAGCAGCTTGGGCAGGACTCGTGAAGCTTTCTTT
CDR3 protein: CASSLGRTREAFF

CDR3 length: 14
V gene: TRBV19
D gene: TRBD1
clone size: few
J gene: TRBJ1-1
CDR3 DNA: TGTGCCACAGGACAGGGTCGGGGGAACACTGAAGCTTTCTTT
CDR3 protein: CATGQGRGNTEAFF

CDR3 length: 15
V gene: TRBV5-1
D gene: TRBD1
clone size: -
J gene: TRBJ1-2
CDR3 DNA: TGCGCCAGCAGCGTTATCGGACAGGCCGCCTATGGCTACACCTTC
CDR3 protein: CASSVIGQAAYGYTF

CDR3 length: 15
V gene: TRBV5-1
D gene: -
clone size: -
J gene: TRBJ1-1
CDR3 DNA: TGCGCCAGCAGCGTTGGGGTGGGGAGCGTGACTGAAGCTTTCTTT
CDR3 protein: CASSVGVGSVTEAFF

CDR3 length: 16
V gene: TRBV27
D gene: TRBD1
clone size: -
J gene: TRBJ1-1
CDR3 DNA: TGTGCCAGCAGTTTAATTACGCAGGGGGCCAGCACTGAAGCTTTCTTT
CDR3 protein: CASSLITQGASTEAFF

CDR3 length: 11
V gene: TRBV20-1
D gene: -
clone size: -
J gene: TRBJ2-7
CDR3 DNA: TGCAGTGTTGGAGACGGAGTCGAGCAGTACTTC
CDR3 protein: CSVGDGVEQYF

CDR3 length: 13
V gene: TRBV30
D gene: -
clone size: -
J gene: TRBJ2-7
CDR3 DNA: TGTGCCTGGACCCCAGGGATGGGTTACGAGCAGTACTTC
CDR3 protein: CAWTPGMGYEQYF

CDR3 length: 17
V gene: TRBV13
D gene: TRBD1
clone size: -
J gene: TRBJ1-6
CDR3 DNA: TGTGCCAGCAGCCCAGGGGGTTCCAGCTCCTATAATTCACCCCTCCACTTT
CDR3 protein: CASSPGGSSSYNSPLHF

CDR3 length: 13
V gene: TRBV7-2
D gene: -
clone size: -
J gene: TRBJ1-2
CDR3 DNA: TGTGCCAGCAGTCCGGATGGGAGCTATGGCTACACCTTC
CDR3 protein: CASSPDGSYGYTF

CDR3 length: 14
V gene: TRBV5-1
D gene: -
clone size: -
J gene: TRBJ1-2
CDR3 DNA: TGCGCCAGCAGCCCGGGGGACGGGCGCTATGGCTACACCTTC
CDR3 protein: CASSPGDGRYGYTF